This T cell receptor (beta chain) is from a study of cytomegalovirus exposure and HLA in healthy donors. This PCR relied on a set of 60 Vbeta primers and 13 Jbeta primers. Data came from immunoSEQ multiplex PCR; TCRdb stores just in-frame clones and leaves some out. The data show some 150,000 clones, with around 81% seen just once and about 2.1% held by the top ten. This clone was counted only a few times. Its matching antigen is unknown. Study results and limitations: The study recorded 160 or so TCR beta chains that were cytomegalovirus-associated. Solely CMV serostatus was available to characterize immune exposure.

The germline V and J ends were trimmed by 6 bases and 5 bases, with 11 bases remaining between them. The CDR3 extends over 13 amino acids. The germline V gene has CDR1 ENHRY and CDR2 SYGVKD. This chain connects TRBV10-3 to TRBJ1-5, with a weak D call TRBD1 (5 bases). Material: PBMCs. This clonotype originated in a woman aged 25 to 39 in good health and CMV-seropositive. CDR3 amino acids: CAISRDSDQPQHF. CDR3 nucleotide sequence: TGTGCCATCAGCCGGGACTCCGATCAGCCCCAGCATTTT.